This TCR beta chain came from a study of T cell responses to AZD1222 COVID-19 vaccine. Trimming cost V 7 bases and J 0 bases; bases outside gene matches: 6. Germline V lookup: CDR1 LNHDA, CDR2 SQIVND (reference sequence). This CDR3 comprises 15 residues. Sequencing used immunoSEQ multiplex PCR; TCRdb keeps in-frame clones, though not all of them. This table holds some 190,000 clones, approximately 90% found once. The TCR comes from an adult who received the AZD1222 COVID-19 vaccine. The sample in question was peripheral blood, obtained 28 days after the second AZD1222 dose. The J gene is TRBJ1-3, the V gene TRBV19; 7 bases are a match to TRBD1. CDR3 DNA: TGTGCCAGTACCCGACAGGGCAACTCTGGAAACACCATATATTTT. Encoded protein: CASTRQGNSGNTIYF.